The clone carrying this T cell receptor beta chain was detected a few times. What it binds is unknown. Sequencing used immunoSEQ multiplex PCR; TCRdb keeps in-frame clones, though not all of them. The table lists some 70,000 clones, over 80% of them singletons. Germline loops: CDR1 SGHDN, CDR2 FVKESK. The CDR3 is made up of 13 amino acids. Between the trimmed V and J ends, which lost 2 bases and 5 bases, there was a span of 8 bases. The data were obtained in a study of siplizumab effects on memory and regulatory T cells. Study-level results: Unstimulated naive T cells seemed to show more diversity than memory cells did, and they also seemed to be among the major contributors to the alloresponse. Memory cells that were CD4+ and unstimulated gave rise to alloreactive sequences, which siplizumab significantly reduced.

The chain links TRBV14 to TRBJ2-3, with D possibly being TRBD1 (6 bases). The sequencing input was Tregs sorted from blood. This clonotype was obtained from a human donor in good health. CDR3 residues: CASSQRGGDTQYF. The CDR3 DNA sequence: TGTGCCAGCAGCCAACGAGGGGGAGATACGCAGTATTTT.